The clone carrying this TCR beta chain was seen more than once but under ten times. This sample was included in a study of blood T cell repertoires in COVID-19. In germline, CDR1 is SGHVS, CDR2 FQNEAQ. Between the trimmed V and J ends, which lost 2 bases and 2 bases, there was a span of 10 bases. This CDR3 spans 15 amino acids. Using immunoSEQ multiplex PCR, the repertoire was profiled, and TCRdb retains in-frame clones only, with some absent. The table lists tens of thousands of clones, roughly 83% of them singletons. The sequenced material came from peripheral blood. The J gene is TRBJ1-3, the V gene TRBV7-8; D remains ambiguous. The receptor was derived from a man between 45 and 60 years old with acute or convalescent COVID-19. This CDR3 reads CASSLSEMAGNTIYF. The CDR3 region has the DNA TGTGCCAGCAGCTTAAGTGAGATGGCTGGAAACACCATATATTTT.